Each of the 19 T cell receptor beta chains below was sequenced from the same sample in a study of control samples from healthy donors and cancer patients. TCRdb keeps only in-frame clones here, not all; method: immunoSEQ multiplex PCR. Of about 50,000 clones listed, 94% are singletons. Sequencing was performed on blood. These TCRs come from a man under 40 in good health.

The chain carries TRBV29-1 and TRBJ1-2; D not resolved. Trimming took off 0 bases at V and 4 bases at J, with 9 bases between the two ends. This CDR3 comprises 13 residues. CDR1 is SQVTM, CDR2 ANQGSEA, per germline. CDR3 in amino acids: CSVEDRQTYGYTF. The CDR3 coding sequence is TGCAGCGTTGAAGATCGGCAGACCTATGGCTACACCTTC.

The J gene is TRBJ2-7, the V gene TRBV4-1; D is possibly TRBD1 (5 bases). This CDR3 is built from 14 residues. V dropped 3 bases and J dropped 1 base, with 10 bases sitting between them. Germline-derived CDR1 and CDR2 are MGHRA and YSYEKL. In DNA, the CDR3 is TGCGCCAGCAGCCAGCTAGACAGATCCTACGAGCAGTACTTC. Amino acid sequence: CASSQLDRSYEQYF.

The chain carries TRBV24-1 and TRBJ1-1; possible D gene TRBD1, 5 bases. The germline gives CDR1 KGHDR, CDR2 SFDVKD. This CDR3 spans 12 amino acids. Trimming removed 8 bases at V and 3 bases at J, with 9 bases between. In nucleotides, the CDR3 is TGTGCCACCATGGGGGAGGACACTGAAGCTTTCTTT. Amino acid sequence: CATMGEDTEAFF.

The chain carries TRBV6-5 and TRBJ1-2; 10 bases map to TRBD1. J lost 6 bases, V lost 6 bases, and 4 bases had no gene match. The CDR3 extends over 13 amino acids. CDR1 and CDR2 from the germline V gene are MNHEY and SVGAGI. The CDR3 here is CASRRGQGDGYTF. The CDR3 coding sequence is TGTGCCAGCAGACGAGGACAGGGGGATGGCTACACCTTC.

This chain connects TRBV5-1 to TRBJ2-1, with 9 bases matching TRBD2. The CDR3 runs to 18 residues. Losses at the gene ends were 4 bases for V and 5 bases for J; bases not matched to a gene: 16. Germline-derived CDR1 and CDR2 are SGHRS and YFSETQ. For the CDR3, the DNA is TGCGCCAGCAGCCCGAGTGGCGGGAGGGAATGGTCCCACAATGAGCAGTTCTTC. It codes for CASSPSGGREWSHNEQFF.

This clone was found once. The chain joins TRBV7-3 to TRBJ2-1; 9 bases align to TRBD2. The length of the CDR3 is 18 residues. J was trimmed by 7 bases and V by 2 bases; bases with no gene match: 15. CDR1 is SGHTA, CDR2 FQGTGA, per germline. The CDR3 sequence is CASSLLPPPRGGANEQFF. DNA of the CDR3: TGTGCCAGCAGCTTATTGCCTCCCCCGCGGGGGGGAGCTAATGAGCAGTTCTTC.

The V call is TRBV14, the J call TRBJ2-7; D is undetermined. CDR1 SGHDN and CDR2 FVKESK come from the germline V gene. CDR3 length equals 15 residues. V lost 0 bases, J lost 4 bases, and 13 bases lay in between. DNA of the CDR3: TGTGCCAGCAGCCAAGATGGGGTACGCGCTTACGAGCAGTACTTC. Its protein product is CASSQDGVRAYEQYF.

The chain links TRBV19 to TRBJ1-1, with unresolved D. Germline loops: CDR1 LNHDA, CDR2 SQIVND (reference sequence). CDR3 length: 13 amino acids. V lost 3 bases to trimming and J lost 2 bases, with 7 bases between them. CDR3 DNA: TGTGCCAGTAGTATGGGGAAAAACACTGAAGCTTTCTTT. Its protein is CASSMGKNTEAFF.

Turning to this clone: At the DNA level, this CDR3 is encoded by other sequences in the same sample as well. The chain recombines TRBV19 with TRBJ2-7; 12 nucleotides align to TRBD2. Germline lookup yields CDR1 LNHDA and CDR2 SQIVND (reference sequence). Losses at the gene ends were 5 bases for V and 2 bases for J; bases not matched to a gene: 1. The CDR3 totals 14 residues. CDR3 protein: CASSASGRAYEQYF. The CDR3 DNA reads TGTGCCAGTAGTGCTAGCGGGAGGGCCTACGAGCAGTACTTC.

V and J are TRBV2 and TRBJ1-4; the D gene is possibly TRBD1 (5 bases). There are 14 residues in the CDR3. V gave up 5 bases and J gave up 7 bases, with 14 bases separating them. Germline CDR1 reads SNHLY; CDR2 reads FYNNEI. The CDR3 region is CASSFFGGGEKLFF. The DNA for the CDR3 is TGTGCCAGCAGTTTCTTTGGGGGAGGTGAAAAACTGTTTTTT.

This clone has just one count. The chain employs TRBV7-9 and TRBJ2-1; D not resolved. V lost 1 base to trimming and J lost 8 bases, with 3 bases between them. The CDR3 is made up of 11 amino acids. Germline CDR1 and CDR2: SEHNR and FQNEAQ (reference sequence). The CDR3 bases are TGTGCCAGCAGCTTAGTTGATGAGCAGTTCTTC. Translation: CASSLVDEQFF. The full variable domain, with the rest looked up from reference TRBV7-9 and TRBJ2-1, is DTGVSQNPRHKITKRGQNVTFRCDPISEHNRLYWYRQTLGQGPEFLTYFQNEAQLEKSRLLSDRFSAERPKGSFSTLEIQRTEQGDSAMYLCASSLVDEQFFGPGTRLTVL.

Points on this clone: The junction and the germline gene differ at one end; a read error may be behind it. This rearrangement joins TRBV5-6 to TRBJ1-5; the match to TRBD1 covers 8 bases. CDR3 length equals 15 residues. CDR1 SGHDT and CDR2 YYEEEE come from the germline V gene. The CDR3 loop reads CASSKWTGSTQPQHF. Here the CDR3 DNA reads TGTGCCAGCAGCAAATGGACAGGGAGCACTCAGCCCCAGCATTTT.

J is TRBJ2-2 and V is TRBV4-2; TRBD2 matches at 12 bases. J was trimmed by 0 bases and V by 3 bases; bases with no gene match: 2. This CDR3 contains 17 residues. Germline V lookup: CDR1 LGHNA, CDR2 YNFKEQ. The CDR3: CASSQTSGRTNTGELFF. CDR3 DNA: TGTGCCAGCAGCCAGACTAGCGGGAGAACGAACACCGGGGAGCTGTTTTTT.

The CDR3 protein is CAWSVRQGAFYEQYF. The CDR3 coding sequence is TGTGCCTGGAGTGTTCGACAGGGGGCTTTTTACGAGCAGTACTTC. This chain connects TRBV30 to TRBJ2-7, with 10 bases identical to TRBD1. There are 15 residues in the CDR3. Germline CDR1 GTSNPN, CDR2 SVGIG (reference sequence). V was clipped by 0 bases and J by 4 bases; unmatched bases: 6. Filled out from reference TRBV30 and TRBJ2-7, the complete variable domain reads SQTIHQWPATLVQPVGSPLSLECTVEGTSNPNLYWYRQAAGRGLQLLFYSVGIGQISSEVPQNLSASRPQDRQFILSSKKLLLSDSGFYLCAWSVRQGAFYEQYFGPGTRLTVT.

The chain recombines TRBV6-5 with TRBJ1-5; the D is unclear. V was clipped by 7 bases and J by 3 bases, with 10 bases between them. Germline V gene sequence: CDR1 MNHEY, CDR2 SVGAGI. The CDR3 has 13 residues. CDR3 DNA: TGTGCCAGCATCAGCACTAACAATCAGCCCCAGCATTTT. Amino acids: CASISTNNQPQHF.

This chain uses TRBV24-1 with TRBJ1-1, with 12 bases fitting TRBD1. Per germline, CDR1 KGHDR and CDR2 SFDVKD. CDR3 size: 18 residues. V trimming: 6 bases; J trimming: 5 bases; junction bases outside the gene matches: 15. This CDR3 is CATSFFRDRGLCGTEAFF. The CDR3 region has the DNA TGTGCCACCAGTTTCTTCCGGGACAGGGGGCTTTGTGGGACTGAAGCTTTCTTT.

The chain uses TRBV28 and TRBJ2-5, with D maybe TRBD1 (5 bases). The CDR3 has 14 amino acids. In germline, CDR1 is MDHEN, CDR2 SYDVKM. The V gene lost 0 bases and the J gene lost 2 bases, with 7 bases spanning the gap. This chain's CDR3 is CASSLWGQQETQYF. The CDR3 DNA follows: TGTGCCAGCAGTTTATGGGGGCAGCAAGAGACCCAGTACTTC. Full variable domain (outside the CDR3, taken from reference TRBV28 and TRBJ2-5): DVKVTQSSRYLVKRTGEKVFLECVQDMDHENMFWYRQDPGLGLRLIYFSYDVKMKEKGDIPEGYSVSREKKERFSLILESASTNQTSMYLCASSLWGQQETQYFGPGTRLLVL.

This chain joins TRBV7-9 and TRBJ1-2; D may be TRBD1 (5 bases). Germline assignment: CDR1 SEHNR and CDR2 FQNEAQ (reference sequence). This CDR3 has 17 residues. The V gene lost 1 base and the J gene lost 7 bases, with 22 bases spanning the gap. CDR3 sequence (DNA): TGTGCCAGCAGCTTAGGAGGGACGTTGTGGCATGCACGTGGCTACACCTTC. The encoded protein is CASSLGGTLWHARGYTF.

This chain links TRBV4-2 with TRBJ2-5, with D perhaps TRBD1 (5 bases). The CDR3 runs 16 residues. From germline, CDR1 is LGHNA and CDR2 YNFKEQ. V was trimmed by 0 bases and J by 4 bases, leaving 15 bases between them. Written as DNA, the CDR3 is TGTGCCAGCAGCCAAGATGGGTGGCAGGGCACAGAGACCCAGTACTTC. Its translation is CASSQDGWQGTETQYF.